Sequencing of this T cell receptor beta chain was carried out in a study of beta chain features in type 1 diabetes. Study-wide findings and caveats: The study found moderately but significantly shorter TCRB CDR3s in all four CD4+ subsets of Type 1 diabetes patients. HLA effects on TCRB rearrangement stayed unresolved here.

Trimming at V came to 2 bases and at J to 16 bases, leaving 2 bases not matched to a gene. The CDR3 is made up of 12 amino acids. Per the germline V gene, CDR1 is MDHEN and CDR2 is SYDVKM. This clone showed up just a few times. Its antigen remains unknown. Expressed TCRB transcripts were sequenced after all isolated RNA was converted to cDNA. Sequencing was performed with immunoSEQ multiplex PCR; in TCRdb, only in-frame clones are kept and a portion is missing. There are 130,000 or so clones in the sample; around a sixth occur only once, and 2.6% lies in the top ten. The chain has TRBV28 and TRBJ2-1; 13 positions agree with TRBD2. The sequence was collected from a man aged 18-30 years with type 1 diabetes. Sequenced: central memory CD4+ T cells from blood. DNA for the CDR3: TGTGCCAGCAGTTTAGGGACTAGCGGGGCTTTCTTC. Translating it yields CASSLGTSGAFF.